This T cell receptor (beta chain) was retrieved from a study of cytomegalovirus exposure and HLA in healthy donors. Notes on this clone: Antigen specificity is unknown.

PCR involved 60 Vbeta and 13 Jbeta primers. The protocol was immunoSEQ multiplex PCR, while the TCRdb copy is restricted to in-frame clones and leaves out a portion. The data show 180,000 or so clones, 75% to 90% seen once. Study-level results: A later analysis found common viral pathogens apparently linked to several of the most significant clusters. HLA alleles showed associations with 16,951 TCR beta sequences in a later analysis, at a 0.05 false discovery rate. TCR beta V- and J-gene trimming, according to a later analysis, was linked to a missense DCLRE1C variant. Evidence from a later analysis indicated that most CMV-associated TCR beta chains looked HLA-restricted.

This CDR3 contains 14 residues. V was trimmed by 4 bases and J by 7 bases, leaving 17 bases between them. Germline CDR1 and CDR2: SGHDT and YYEEEE. Source material: PBMCs. The receptor comes from a man between 18 and 35 years old in good health and CMV-seropositive. This chain uses TRBV5-6 with TRBJ2-5; tentative D call: TRBD2 (6 bases). CDR3 nucleotide sequence: TGTGCCAGCAGCACTGGTGGGGGAGGAGGGACCCAGTACTTC. Translating it yields CASSTGGGGGTQYF.